The 18 T cell receptor beta chains given below trace back to one sample, sequenced in a study of shared clonotypes between healthy human individuals. Terminally differentiated effector memory CD45RA+ cells were excluded by CCR7 positive selection of CD45RO-negative cells. The repertoire was sequenced with immunoSEQ multiplex PCR; TCRdb's copy has only in-frame clones and lacks some. Of more than 2 million clones listed, about 94% are singletons. Specimen: naive CD8+ T cells from PBMCs. These receptor sequences come from a man aged 18 to 29 in good health. Some clones in this sample may be carry-over from other donors' samples.

This chain connects TRBV9 to TRBJ2-2, with 8 bases matching TRBD2. Trimming at V came to 4 bases and at J to 6 bases, leaving 2 bases not matched to a gene. The CDR3 spans 13 residues. Germline V gene data show CDR1 as SGDLS and CDR2 as YYNGEE. CDR3 nucleotides: TGTGCCAGCAGCCCGCGGGGGGCCGGGGAGCTGTTTTTT. The encoded protein is CASSPRGAGELFF.

This chain links TRBV7-6 with TRBJ2-3, with D uncertain. V gave up 2 bases and J gave up 2 bases, with 14 bases separating them. Per the germline V gene, CDR1 is SGHVS and CDR2 is FNYEAQ. This CDR3 spans 16 amino acids. The CDR3 is CASSLSLTEPTDTQYF. The CDR3 DNA follows: TGTGCCAGCAGCTTAAGTCTGACCGAGCCCACAGATACGCAGTATTTT.

This clone has just a few counts. The rearrangement links TRBV30 to TRBJ1-2; D is perhaps TRBD1 (5 bases). CDR1 and CDR2 from the germline V gene are GTSNPN and SVGIG (reference sequence). The CDR3 has 14 residues. With 2 bases removed from V and 5 bases from J, the gap between germline ends came to 15 bases. The CDR3 DNA reads as TGTGCCTGGAGTTTCCCGTCCTGGGGGTATGGCTACACCTTC. This translates into CAWSFPSWGYGYTF.

The CDR3 DNA reads as TGTGCCAGCAGCCCCAATCTTAGCGGGGTGAACACCGGGGAGCTGTTTTTT. It yields the protein CASSPNLSGVNTGELFF. This chain joins TRBV7-9 and TRBJ2-2; 8 bases are a match to TRBD2. In germline, CDR1 is SEHNR, CDR2 FQNEAQ (reference sequence). This CDR3 spans 17 amino acids. The V segment lost 5 bases and the J segment 1 base; nucleotides outside the gene matches: 9.

J is TRBJ1-1 and V is TRBV10-3; D might be TRBD1 (5 bases). The CDR3 totals 14 residues. CDR1 and CDR2 (germline): ENHRY, SYGVKD. V lost 10 bases, J lost 3 bases, and 18 bases lay in between. CDR3 amino acids: CASWEGAGDTEAFF. The DNA for the CDR3 is TGTGCCAGCTGGGAAGGGGCCGGGGACACTGAAGCTTTCTTT.

This chain connects TRBV28 to TRBJ2-3; D is perhaps TRBD2 (6 bases). The CDR3 is 15 amino acids. V lost 3 bases, J lost 0 bases, and 10 bases lay in between. CDR1 is MDHEN and CDR2 is SYDVKM in the germline V gene. The CDR3 DNA reads as TGTGCCAGCAGTTTCAGCGCGGGGAGCACAGATACGCAGTATTTT. As protein: CASSFSAGSTDTQYF.

The chain has TRBV30 and TRBJ2-7; TRBD1 is a possible D gene (5 bases). The length of the CDR3 is 13 residues. Trimming pared 2 bases from V and 2 bases from J, leaving 10 bases between. The germline V gene has CDR1 GTSNPN and CDR2 SVGIG (reference sequence). The chain's CDR3 is CAWSFRAPYEQYF. The CDR3 nucleotides read TGTGCCTGGAGTTTCAGGGCCCCCTACGAGCAGTACTTC.

The chain has TRBV7-8 and TRBJ1-5, with D tentatively TRBD1 (6 bases). The CDR3 length is 17 residues. Germline CDR1 is SGHVS and CDR2 is FQNEAQ. Trimming took 4 bases from V and 4 from J, leaving 20 bases between them. This CDR3 is CASSSLRRGGGNQPQHF. CDR3 sequence (DNA): TGTGCCAGCAGCTCCCTCCGGCGAGGGGGGGGTAATCAGCCCCAGCATTTT.

The chain joins TRBV13 to TRBJ2-4; the D gene is possibly TRBD1 (5 bases). Germline V gene lookup returns CDR1 PRHDT and CDR2 FYEKMQ (reference sequence). This CDR3 has 14 amino acids. Trimming removed 3 bases from V and 3 bases from J, with 9 bases in between. The CDR3 nucleotides are TGTGCCAGCAGCTTCACCGACAGCAAAAACATTCAGTACTTC. Translation: CASSFTDSKNIQYF.

This sequence joins TRBV29-1 and TRBJ2-6; TRBD1 matches at 8 bases. There are 16 residues in the CDR3. The J segment lost 4 bases and the V segment lost 7 bases, leaving 12 bases of the junction unmatched. Germline CDR1 and CDR2: SQVTM and ANQGSEA. DNA for the CDR3: TGCAGCGCATTACAGGGGGAAGTAGCAGGGGCCAACGTCCTGACTTTC. Protein product: CSALQGEVAGANVLTF.

The CDR3 spells CSVSTSGSYNEQFF. In DNA form, the CDR3 reads TGCAGCGTTTCAACCTCCGGCTCCTACAATGAGCAGTTCTTC. The chain recombines TRBV29-1 with TRBJ2-1; D is unresolved. V was cut by 5 bases and J by 0 bases, with 11 bases left in between. Germline V gene data show CDR1 as SQVTM and CDR2 as ANQGSEA. This CDR3 comprises 14 residues.

The rearrangement joins TRBV7-9 to TRBJ1-3; D is undetermined. Trimming left V 11 bases short and J 6 bases short, with 8 bases between. Germline V gives CDR1 SEHNR, CDR2 FQNEAQ (reference sequence). There are 10 residues in the CDR3. In DNA form, the CDR3 reads TGTGCCCCAACCCAAAACACCATATATTTT. Its protein product is CAPTQNTIYF.

The chain carries TRBV5-6 and TRBJ2-2; no definite D call. Per the germline V gene, CDR1 is SGHDT and CDR2 is YYEEEE. V was pared by 2 bases and J by 6 bases, with 14 bases between. The CDR3 runs to 15 residues. The CDR3, as DNA: TGTGCCAGCAGCTTCGTAGGCGGATGGGCCGGGGAGCTGTTTTTT. It yields the protein CASSFVGGWAGELFF.

The J gene is TRBJ1-4, the V gene TRBV2; maybe TRBD1 (6 bases). The V end was cut by 11 bases, the J end by 0 bases, with 16 bases between. The CDR3 has 15 residues. Germline CDR1 reads SNHLY; CDR2 reads FYNNEI. The CDR3 spells CASEGHESTNEKLFF. The DNA for the CDR3 is TGTGCCTCAGAGGGACACGAGTCAACTAATGAAAAACTGTTTTTT.

The rearrangement links TRBV28 to TRBJ1-4, with 8 bases lining up with TRBD1. CDR1 and CDR2 (germline): MDHEN, SYDVKM. This CDR3 comprises 15 residues. The V and J ends lost 2 bases and 5 bases, in that order; junction bases with no gene match: 4. The CDR3 nucleotides read TGTGCCAGCAGTTTACCCGGGACAGGAAATGAAAAACTGTTTTTT. It is translated as CASSLPGTGNEKLFF.

This clone has just one count. V gene TRBV27 combines with J gene TRBJ2-2; TRBD2 might be the D (6 bases). Germline CDR1 and CDR2: MNHEY and SMNVEV (reference sequence). Trimming removed 5 bases from V and 6 bases from J, with 19 bases in between. This CDR3 is 16 amino acids long. CDR3 loop: CASSVTREYGPGELFF. DNA of the CDR3: TGTGCCAGCAGTGTGACTAGGGAGTATGGTCCCGGGGAGCTGTTTTTT.

This clone has just one count. V is TRBV9 and J is TRBJ2-1, with 10 bases lining up with TRBD2. The germline V gene encodes CDR1 SGDLS and CDR2 YYNGEE. The CDR3 extends over 14 amino acids. Germline trimming cut 1 base from V and 8 bases from J; bases unmatched to any gene: 3. CDR3 loop: CASSVLAGGHEQFF. The CDR3 coding sequence is TGTGCCAGCAGCGTATTAGCGGGAGGCCATGAGCAGTTCTTC.

The table lists this clone with a few counts. The chain joins TRBV4-3 to TRBJ2-2; no firm D call. V lost 1 base, J lost 6 bases, and 12 bases lay in between. Germline-derived CDR1 and CDR2 are LGHNA and YSLEER. The CDR3 totals 15 residues. CDR3 region: CASSQGSLAAGELFF. The CDR3 nucleotides read TGCGCCAGCAGCCAAGGCAGCCTTGCCGCCGGGGAGCTGTTTTTT.